The following is a TCR beta chain sequence with its context. Between the trimmed V and J ends, which lost 4 bases and 1 base, there was a span of 8 bases. The CDR3 is 13 amino acids. Germline CDR1 reads SQVTM; CDR2 reads ANQGSEA. The Seattle site enrolled patients during active infection and followed them longitudinally. The data were obtained in a study of blood T cell repertoires in COVID-19. On the study more broadly: The samples span acute and convalescent COVID-19 from the United States, Italy and Spain. Nucleic acid was either cDNA or gDNA, and it came from T cells, B-cell-depleted T cells, or PBMCs.

The repertoire was sequenced with immunoSEQ multiplex PCR; TCRdb's copy has only in-frame clones and lacks some. Found here are 350,000 to 450,000 clones, about 86% of them singletons; the top ten hold just over 7%. Sequencing used peripheral blood. The TCR was taken from a woman aged 55 to 70 with COVID-19, enrolled during active disease. The V and J genes are TRBV29-1 and TRBJ1-5; D is undetermined. CDR3 DNA: TGCAGCGTTGCAGGTAACAGCAATCAGCCCCAGCATTTT. The encoded protein is CSVAGNSNQPQHF.